This T cell receptor (beta chain) was identified during a study of identical twins. Study-wide results and limits: Out-of-frame alpha sequences common to twins exhibited an excess of low generation probability.

TCRdb reprocessed the 5' RACE reads via MiXCR and lists one record per CDR3 protein. The repertoire has 690,000 or so distinct CDR3 sequences, around 6% of them found once; the top ten carry around 2%. This CDR3 contains 16 residues. The germline V and J ends were trimmed by 4 bases and 3 bases, with 18 bases remaining between them. Per germline, CDR1 MNHNS and CDR2 SASEGT. This clonotype has at least ten counts. Its antigen is currently unknown. All donors comprised healthy Caucasians. Sequencing input: naive T cells sorted from blood. This chain connects TRBV6-1 to TRBJ2-5, with TRBD1 as a possible D gene (6 bases). The TCR comes from a man aged 18 to 30 in good health. DNA for the CDR3: TGTGCCAGCAGTGCAGTGACAGGAATAGGCGAAGAGACCCAGTACTTC. Translation gives CASSAVTGIGEETQYF.